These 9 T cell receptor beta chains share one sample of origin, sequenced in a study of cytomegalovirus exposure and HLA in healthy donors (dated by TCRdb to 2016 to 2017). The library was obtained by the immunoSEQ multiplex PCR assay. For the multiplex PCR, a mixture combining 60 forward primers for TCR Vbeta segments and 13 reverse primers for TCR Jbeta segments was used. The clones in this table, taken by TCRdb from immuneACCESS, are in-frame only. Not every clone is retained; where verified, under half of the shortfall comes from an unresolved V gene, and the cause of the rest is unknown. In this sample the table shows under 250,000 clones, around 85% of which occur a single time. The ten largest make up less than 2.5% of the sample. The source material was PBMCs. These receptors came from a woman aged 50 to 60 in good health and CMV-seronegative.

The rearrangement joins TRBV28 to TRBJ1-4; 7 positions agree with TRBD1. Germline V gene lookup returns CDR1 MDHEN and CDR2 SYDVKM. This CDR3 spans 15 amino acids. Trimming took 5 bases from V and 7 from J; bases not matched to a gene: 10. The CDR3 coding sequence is TGTGCCAGCAGTCAAGCGGACAGGACCGCTGAAAAACTGTTTTTT. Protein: CASSQADRTAEKLFF.

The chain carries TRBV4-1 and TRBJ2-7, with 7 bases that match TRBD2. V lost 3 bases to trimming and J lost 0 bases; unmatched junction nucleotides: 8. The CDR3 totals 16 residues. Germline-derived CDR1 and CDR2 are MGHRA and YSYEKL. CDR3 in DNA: TGCGCCAGCAGCCACCCCGGGCGGGGGAGCTCCTACGAGCAGTACTTC. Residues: CASSHPGRGSSYEQYF.

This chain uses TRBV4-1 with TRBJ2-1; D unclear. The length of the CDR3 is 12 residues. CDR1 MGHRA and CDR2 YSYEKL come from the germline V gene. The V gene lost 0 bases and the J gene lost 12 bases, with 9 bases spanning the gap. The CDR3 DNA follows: TGCGCCAGCAGCCAAGAGGCAACAGCGCAGTTCTTC. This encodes CASSQEATAQFF.

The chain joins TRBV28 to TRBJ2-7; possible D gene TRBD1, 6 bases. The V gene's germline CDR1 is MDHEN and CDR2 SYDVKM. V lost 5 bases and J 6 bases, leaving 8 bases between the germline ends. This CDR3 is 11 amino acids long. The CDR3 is CASSTGFEQYF. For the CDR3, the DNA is TGTGCCAGCAGTACAGGGTTCGAGCAGTACTTC.

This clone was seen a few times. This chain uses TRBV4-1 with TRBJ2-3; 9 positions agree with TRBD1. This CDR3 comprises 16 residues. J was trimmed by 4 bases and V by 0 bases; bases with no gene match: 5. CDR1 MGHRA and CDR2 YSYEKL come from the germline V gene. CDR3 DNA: TGCGCCAGCAGCCAAGACTGGGGACAGGGAGCAGATACGCAGTATTTT. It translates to CASSQDWGQGADTQYF.

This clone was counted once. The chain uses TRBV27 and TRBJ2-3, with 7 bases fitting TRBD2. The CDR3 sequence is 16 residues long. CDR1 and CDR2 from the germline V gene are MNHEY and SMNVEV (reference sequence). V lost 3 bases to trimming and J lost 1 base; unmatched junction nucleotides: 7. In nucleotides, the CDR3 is TGTGCCAGCAGTTTCGGCGCGGGAGTGGGCACAGATACGCAGTATTTT. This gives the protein CASSFGAGVGTDTQYF.

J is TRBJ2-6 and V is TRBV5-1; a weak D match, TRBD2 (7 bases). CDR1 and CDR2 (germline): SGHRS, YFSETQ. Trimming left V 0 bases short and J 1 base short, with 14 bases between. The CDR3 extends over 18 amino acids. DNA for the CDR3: TGCGCCAGCAGCTTGGAGGGGGGGAGCCGATCTGGGGCCAACGTCCTGACTTTC. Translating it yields CASSLEGGSRSGANVLTF.

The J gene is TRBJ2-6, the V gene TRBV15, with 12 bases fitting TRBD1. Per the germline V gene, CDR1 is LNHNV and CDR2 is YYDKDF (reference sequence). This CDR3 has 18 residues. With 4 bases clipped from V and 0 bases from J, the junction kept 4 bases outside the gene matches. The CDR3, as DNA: TGTGCCACCAGCAAGGGACAGGGGGCCGACTCTGGGGCCAACGTCCTGACTTTC. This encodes CATSKGQGADSGANVLTF.

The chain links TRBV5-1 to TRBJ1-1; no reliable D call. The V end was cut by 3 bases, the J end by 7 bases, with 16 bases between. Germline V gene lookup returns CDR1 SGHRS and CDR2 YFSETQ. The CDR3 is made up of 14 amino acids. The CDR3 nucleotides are TGCGCCAGCAGCTGGAGGAGGGTAGAAAATGAAGCTTTCTTT. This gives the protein CASSWRRVENEAFF. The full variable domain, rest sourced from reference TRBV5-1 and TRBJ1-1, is KAGVTQTPRYLIKTRGQQVTLSCSPISGHRSVSWYQQTPGQGLQFLFEYFSETQRNKGNFPGRFSGRQFSNSRSEMNVSTLELGDSALYLCASSWRRVENEAFFGQGTRLTVV.